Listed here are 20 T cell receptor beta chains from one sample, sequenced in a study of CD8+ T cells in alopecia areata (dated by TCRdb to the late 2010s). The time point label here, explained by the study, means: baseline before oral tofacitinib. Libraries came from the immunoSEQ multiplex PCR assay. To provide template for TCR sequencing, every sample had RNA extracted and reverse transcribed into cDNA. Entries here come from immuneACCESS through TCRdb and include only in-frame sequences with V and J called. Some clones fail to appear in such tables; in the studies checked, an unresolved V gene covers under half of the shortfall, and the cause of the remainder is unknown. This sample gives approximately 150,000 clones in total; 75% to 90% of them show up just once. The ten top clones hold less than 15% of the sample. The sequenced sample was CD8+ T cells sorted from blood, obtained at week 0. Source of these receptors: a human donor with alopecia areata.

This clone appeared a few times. In DNA form, the CDR3 reads TGTGCCAGCAGAGGGACCTACACAGATACGCAGTATTTT. This encodes CASRGTYTDTQYF. The chain combines TRBV2 with TRBJ2-3, with D tentatively TRBD1 or TRBD2 (5 bases each). Trimming took 6 bases from V and 2 from J, leaving 9 bases between them. Germline V CDR1 and CDR2: SNHLY, FYNNEI. This CDR3 comprises 13 residues.

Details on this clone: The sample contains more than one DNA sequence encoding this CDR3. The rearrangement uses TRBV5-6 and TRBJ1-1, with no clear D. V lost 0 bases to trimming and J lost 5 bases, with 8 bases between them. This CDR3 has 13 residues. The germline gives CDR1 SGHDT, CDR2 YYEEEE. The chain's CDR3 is CASSLASGTEAFF. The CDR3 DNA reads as TGTGCCAGCAGCTTGGCTTCGGGGACTGAAGCTTTCTTT.

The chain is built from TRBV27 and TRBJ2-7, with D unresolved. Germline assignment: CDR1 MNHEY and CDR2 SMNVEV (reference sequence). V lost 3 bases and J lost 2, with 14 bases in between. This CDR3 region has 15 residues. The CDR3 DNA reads TGTGCCAGCAGTTTGAAAGCACACGATCCCTACGAGCAGTACTTC. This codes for CASSLKAHDPYEQYF.

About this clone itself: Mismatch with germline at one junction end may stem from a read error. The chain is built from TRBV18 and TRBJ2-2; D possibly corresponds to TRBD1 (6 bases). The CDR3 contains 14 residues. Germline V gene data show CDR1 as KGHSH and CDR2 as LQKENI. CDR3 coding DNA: TGTGCCAGCTCAACACCAGGGGCAGCCGGGGAGCTGTTTTTT. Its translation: CASSTPGAAGELFF.

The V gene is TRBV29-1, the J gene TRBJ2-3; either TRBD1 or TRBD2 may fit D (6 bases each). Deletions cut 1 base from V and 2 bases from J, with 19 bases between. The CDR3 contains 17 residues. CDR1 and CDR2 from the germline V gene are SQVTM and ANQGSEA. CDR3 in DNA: TGCAGCGTTGAAGGGTTCTCGACTAGGGGGGCCACAGATACGCAGTATTTT. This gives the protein CSVEGFSTRGATDTQYF.

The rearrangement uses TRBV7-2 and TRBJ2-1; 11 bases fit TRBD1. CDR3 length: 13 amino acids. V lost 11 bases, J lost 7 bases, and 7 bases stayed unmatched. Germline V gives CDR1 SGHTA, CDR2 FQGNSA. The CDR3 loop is CASGQGALNEQFF. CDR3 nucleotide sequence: TGTGCCTCTGGACAGGGGGCGTTGAATGAGCAGTTCTTC.

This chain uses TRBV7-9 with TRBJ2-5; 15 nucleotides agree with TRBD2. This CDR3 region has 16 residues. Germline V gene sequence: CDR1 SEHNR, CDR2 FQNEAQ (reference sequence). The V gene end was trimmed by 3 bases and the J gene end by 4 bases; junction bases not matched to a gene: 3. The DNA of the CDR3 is TGTGCCAGCAGCTTGGGACTAGCGGGAGGAGGAGAGACCCAGTACTTC. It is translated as CASSLGLAGGGETQYF.

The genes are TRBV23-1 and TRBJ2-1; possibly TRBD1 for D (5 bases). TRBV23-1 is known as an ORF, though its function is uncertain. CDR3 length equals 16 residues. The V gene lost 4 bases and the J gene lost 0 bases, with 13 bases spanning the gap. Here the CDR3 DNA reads TGCGCCAGCAGTCTCAGACAGAACAGCTCCTACAATGAGCAGTTCTTC. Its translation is CASSLRQNSSYNEQFF.

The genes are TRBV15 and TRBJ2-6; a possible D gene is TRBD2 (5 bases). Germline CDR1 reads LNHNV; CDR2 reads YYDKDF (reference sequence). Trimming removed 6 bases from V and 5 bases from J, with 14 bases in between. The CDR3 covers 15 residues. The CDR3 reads CATSPGLARANVLTF. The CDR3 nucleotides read TGTGCCACCAGTCCCGGACTGGCCAGGGCCAACGTCCTGACTTTC.

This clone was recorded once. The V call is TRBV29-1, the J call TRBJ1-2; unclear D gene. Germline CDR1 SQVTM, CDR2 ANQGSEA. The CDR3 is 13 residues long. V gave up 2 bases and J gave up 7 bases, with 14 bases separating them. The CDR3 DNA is TGCAGCGTTGAATCGCCGGGCCGCTTTGGCTACACCTTC. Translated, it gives CSVESPGRFGYTF.

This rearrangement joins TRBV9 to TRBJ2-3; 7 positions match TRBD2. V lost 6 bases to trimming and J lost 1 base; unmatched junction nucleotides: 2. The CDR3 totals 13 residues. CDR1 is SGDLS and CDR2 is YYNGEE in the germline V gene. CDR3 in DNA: TGTGCCAGCACGAGCGGGGGCACAGATACGCAGTATTTT. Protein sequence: CASTSGGTDTQYF.

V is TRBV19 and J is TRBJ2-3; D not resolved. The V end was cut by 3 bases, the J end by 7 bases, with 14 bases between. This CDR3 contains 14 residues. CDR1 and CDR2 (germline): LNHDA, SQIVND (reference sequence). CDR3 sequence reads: CASSIWWITNTQYF. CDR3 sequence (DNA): TGTGCCAGTAGTATTTGGTGGATTACGAATACGCAGTATTTT.

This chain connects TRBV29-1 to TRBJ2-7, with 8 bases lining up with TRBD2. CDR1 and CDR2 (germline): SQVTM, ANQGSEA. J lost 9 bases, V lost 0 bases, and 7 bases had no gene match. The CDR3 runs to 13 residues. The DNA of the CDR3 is TGCAGCGTTGAAGAAACTAGCGGAGGGGGGCAGTACTTC. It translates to CSVEETSGGGQYF.

DNA of the CDR3: TGCAGCGTGAAGACGGGGACCTACGAGCAGTACTTC. It is translated as CSVKTGTYEQYF. This chain uses TRBV29-1 with TRBJ2-7; perhaps TRBD2 as D (5 bases). Trimming shortened V by 6 bases and J by 2 bases, and 11 bases separated the two germline ends. Germline lookup yields CDR1 SQVTM and CDR2 ANQGSEA. CDR3 size: 12 residues.

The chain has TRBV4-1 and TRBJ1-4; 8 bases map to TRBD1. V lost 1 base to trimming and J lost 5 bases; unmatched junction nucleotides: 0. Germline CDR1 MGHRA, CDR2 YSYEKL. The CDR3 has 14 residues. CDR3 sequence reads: CASSQGTGNEKLFF. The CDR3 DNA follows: TGCGCCAGCAGCCAAGGGACAGGGAATGAAAAACTGTTTTTT.

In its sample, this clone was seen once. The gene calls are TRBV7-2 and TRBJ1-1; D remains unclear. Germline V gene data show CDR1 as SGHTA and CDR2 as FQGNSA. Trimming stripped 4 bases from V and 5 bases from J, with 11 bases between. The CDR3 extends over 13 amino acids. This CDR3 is CASSSGSGTEAFF. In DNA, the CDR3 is TGTGCCAGCAGCTCGGGCTCCGGGACTGAAGCTTTCTTT.

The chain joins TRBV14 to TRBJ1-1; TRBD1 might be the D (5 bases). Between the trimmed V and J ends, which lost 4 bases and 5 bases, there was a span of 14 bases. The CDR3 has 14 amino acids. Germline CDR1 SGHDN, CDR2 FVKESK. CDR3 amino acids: CASSRRQFPTEAFF. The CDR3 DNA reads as TGTGCCAGCAGCCGCAGACAGTTCCCAACTGAAGCTTTCTTT.

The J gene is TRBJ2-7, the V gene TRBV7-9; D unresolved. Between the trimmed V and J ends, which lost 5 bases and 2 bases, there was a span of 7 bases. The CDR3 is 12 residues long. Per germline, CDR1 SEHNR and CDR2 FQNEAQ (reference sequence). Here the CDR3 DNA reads TGTGCCAGCAGCACCCGGGCCTACGAGCAGTACTTC. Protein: CASSTRAYEQYF.

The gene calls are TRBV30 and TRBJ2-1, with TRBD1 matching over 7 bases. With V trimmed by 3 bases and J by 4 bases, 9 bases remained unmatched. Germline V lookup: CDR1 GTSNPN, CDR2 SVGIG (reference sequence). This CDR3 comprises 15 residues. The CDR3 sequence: CAWSDARDSYNEQFF. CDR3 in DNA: TGTGCCTGGAGCGACGCCCGGGACAGTTACAATGAGCAGTTCTTC.

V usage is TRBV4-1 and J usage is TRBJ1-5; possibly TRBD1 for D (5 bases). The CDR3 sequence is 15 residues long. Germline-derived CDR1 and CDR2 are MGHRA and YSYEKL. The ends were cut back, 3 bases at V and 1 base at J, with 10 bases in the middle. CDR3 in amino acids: CASSQTAGSNQPQHF. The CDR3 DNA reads TGCGCCAGCAGCCAGACCGCAGGGAGCAATCAGCCCCAGCATTTT.